Following are 15 T cell receptor beta chains from one sample sequenced in a study of T cell responses to AZD1222 COVID-19 vaccine. Produced via immunoSEQ multiplex PCR; TCRdb's table is partial and in-frame only. Of around 120,000 clones in the sample, approximately 90% are singletons; the top ten hold more than 9.5%. The material was peripheral blood, obtained on day 0 of MenACWY control vaccination. Receptor source: an adult in good health.

The chain uses TRBV6-5 and TRBJ2-6; D is ambiguous. The V gene's germline CDR1 is MNHEY and CDR2 SVGAGI. CDR3 size: 15 residues. Trimming took off 5 bases at V and 1 base at J, with 9 bases between the two ends. The CDR3 protein is CASSLSASGANVLTF. In DNA, the CDR3 is TGTGCCAGCAGTCTTTCGGCTTCTGGGGCCAACGTCCTGACTTTC.

J is TRBJ2-3 and V is TRBV6-6; 8 bases match TRBD2. Trimming cost V 7 bases and J 8 bases; bases outside gene matches: 11. CDR3 length equals 14 residues. Germline CDR1 MNHNY, CDR2 SVGAGI (reference sequence). CDR3 in amino acids: CASKPPGLEGTQYF. CDR3 bases: TGTGCCAGCAAACCACCGGGACTAGAAGGTACGCAGTATTTT.

The chain employs TRBV2 and TRBJ2-7; D not resolved. Trimming cost V 5 bases and J 0 bases, with 5 bases left between them. There are 12 residues in the CDR3. The germline V gene encodes CDR1 SNHLY and CDR2 FYNNEI. For the CDR3, the DNA is TGTGCCAGCAGTAAAAGCTCCTACGAGCAGTACTTC. It yields the protein CASSKSSYEQYF.

The rearrangement joins TRBV23-1 to TRBJ1-5; no definite D call. TRBV23-1 is an ORF, and what it does is uncertain. CDR3 length: 19 residues. V was clipped by 0 bases and J by 2 bases, with 20 bases between them. CDR3: CASSQSMEGTEVGNQPQHF. In nucleotides, the CDR3 is TGCGCCAGCAGTCAATCGATGGAGGGAACTGAAGTAGGCAATCAGCCCCAGCATTTT.

The J gene is TRBJ2-7, the V gene TRBV27; D may correspond to TRBD1 or TRBD2 (5 bases each). The CDR3 spans 12 residues. The germline V and J ends were trimmed by 4 bases and 2 bases, with 6 bases remaining between them. Germline V gene data show CDR1 as MNHEY and CDR2 as SMNVEV (reference sequence). The DNA of the CDR3 is TGTGCCAGCAGTTGGGGACCCTACGAGCAGTACTTC. Residues: CASSWGPYEQYF.

V usage is TRBV29-1 and J usage is TRBJ1-1; no firm D call. V was trimmed by 4 bases and J by 4 bases, leaving 16 bases between them. The germline V gene has CDR1 SQVTM and CDR2 ANQGSEA. The CDR3 covers 14 residues. DNA for the CDR3: TGCAGCGTTGTAGGCATACACTTGACCACTGAAGCTTTCTTT. It yields the protein CSVVGIHLTTEAFF. The variable domain in full, with the rest retrieved from reference TRBV29-1 and TRBJ1-1, is SAVISQKPSRDICQRGTSLTIQCQVDSQVTMMFWYRQQPGQSLTLIATANQGSEATYESGFVIDKFPISRPNLTFSTLTVSNMSPEDSSIYLCSVVGIHLTTEAFFGQGTRLTVV.

The chain employs TRBV19 and TRBJ2-2; D unclear. Germline CDR1 reads LNHDA; CDR2 reads SQIVND (reference sequence). The CDR3 has 15 residues. V was shortened by 4 bases and J by 6 bases, with 15 bases between the two germline ends. CDR3 sequence reads: CASSTADNLPGELFF. The CDR3 nucleotides read TGTGCCAGTAGTACGGCCGACAATCTGCCCGGGGAGCTGTTTTTT.

The rearrangement links TRBV7-2 to TRBJ1-5, with a possible D match to TRBD1 (5 bases). The CDR3 contains 15 residues. With 5 bases removed from V and 3 bases from J, the gap between germline ends came to 14 bases. The germline gives CDR1 SGHTA, CDR2 FQGNSA. In DNA form, the CDR3 reads TGTGCCAGCAGCCCATCGGGGCTGTTCAATCAGCCCCAGCATTTT. This translates into CASSPSGLFNQPQHF. Variable domain in full (rest from reference TRBV7-2 and TRBJ1-5): GAGVSQSPSNKVTEKGKDVELRCDPISGHTALYWYRQSLGQGLEFLIYFQGNSAPDKSGLPSDRFSAERTGGSVSTLTIQRTQQEDSAVYLCASSPSGLFNQPQHFGDGTRLSIL.

This clone is a singleton in its sample. The gene calls are TRBV5-8 and TRBJ1-4; 8 bases are shared with TRBD1. V was pared by 4 bases and J by 4 bases, with 6 bases of the junction left unmatched. The CDR3 covers 15 residues. The germline gives CDR1 SGHTS, CDR2 YDEGEE. CDR3 residues: CASSRLQGDNEKLFF. The CDR3 DNA reads TGTGCCAGCAGCCGTCTACAGGGGGATAATGAAAAACTGTTTTTT. Full variable domain (rest looked up from reference TRBV5-8 and TRBJ1-4): EAGVTQSPTHLIKTRGQQATLRCSPISGHTSVYWYQQALGLGLQFLLWYDEGEERNRGNFPPRFSGRQFPNYSSELNVNALELEDSALYLCASSRLQGDNEKLFFGSGTQLSVL.

J is TRBJ2-1 and V is TRBV9; D might be TRBD2 (5 bases). Germline V CDR1 and CDR2: SGDLS, YYNGEE. V lost 1 base to trimming and J lost 5 bases, with 13 bases between them. The CDR3 consists of 15 residues. The CDR3 reads CASSVQPGGNNEQFF. CDR3 bases: TGTGCCAGCAGCGTACAGCCCGGAGGCAACAATGAGCAGTTCTTC. Combining the CDR3 with reference TRBV9 and TRBJ2-1 gives the whole variable domain DSGVTQTPKHLITATGQRVTLRCSPRSGDLSVYWYQQSLDQGLQFLIQYYNGEERAKGNILERFSAQQFPDLHSELNLSSLELGDSALYFCASSVQPGGNNEQFFGPGTRLTVL.

This chain links TRBV11-3 with TRBJ1-6, with TRBD1 matching 7 bases. The ends lost 3 bases at V and 13 bases at J; junction bases unmatched: 9. Looked up from germline, CDR1 is SGHNT and CDR2 is YENEEA. The CDR3 contains 14 residues. The CDR3 DNA reads as TGTGCCAGCAGCTTTTCTTCCCAGGGACAGCCCCTCCACTTT. This translates into CASSFSSQGQPLHF. Full variable domain (outside the CDR3, taken from reference TRBV11-3 and TRBJ1-6): EAGVVQSPRYKIIEKKQPVAFWCNPISGHNTLYWYLQNLGQGPELLIRYENEEAVDDSQLPKDRFSAERLKGVDSTLKIQPAELGDSAVYLCASSFSSQGQPLHFGNGTRLTVT.

This chain links TRBV5-1 with TRBJ2-2; a weak D match, TRBD1 (6 bases). The length of the CDR3 is 14 residues. Trimming took 2 bases from V and 6 from J, leaving 11 bases between them. Germline CDR1 is SGHRS and CDR2 is YFSETQ. The CDR3 region is CASSFGGGAGELFF. CDR3 coding DNA: TGCGCCAGCAGCTTTGGGGGCGGAGCCGGGGAGCTGTTTTTT.

This rearrangement joins TRBV19 to TRBJ2-7; 8 bases agree with TRBD2. The germline V gene has CDR1 LNHDA and CDR2 SQIVND (reference sequence). This CDR3 contains 13 residues. The ends lost 3 bases at V and 5 bases at J; junction bases unmatched: 3. As DNA, the CDR3 is TGTGCCAGTAGTATCGGGGGGGGTAACGAGCAGTACTTC. Translation: CASSIGGGNEQYF.

The chain carries TRBV30 and TRBJ1-6; D is unresolved. V dropped 0 bases and J dropped 8 bases, with 11 bases sitting between them. There are 14 residues in the CDR3. From germline, CDR1 is GTSNPN and CDR2 SVGIG (reference sequence). The CDR3 protein is CAWSVGGSDSPLHF. The DNA of the CDR3 is TGTGCCTGGAGTGTAGGAGGGTCGGATTCACCCCTCCACTTT.

This chain links TRBV6-1 with TRBJ1-1; 7 bases are a match to TRBD1. The length of the CDR3 is 15 residues. Per the germline V gene, CDR1 is MNHNS and CDR2 is SASEGT. V was pared by 3 bases and J by 8 bases, with 12 bases of the junction left unmatched. CDR3 sequence (DNA): TGTGCCAGCAGTGACCCGTACACAGGGGCGGGGGAAGCTTTCTTT. The encoded protein is CASSDPYTGAGEAFF.